A selection of T cell receptor beta chains follows, all from one sample in a study of PD-L1 blockade in urothelial cancer. Assay used: immunoSEQ multiplex PCR; TCRdb lists only in-frame clones, some missing. This sample yields about 52,000 clones, of which over 75% are seen a single time; 5% to 7.5% belongs to the top ten. The sample was PBMCs, taken around atezolizumab (anti-PD-L1) treatment. These receptors all stem from a middle-aged man with urothelial cancer. The CDR3 runs from the conserved cysteine through the conserved F or W. Each record gives: J gene, clone size, D gene, V gene, CDR3 protein, CDR3 DNA. A D gene is named only where the DNA matches it firmly. Not all rows give a size; the values are once, few, many and, for expanded clones, a class.

>TRBJ2-5|few|TRBD2|TRBV13
CASSLLAGETQYF
TGTGCCAGCAGCCTACTAGCGGGAGAGACCCAGTACTTC
>TRBJ2-7|.|TRBD1|TRBV7-9
CASSLADRGLLEQYF
TGTGCCAGCAGCTTAGCGGACAGGGGGCTTTTAGAGCAGTACTTC
>TRBJ2-1|.|.|TRBV5-1
CASSLVVGGDEQFF
TGCGCCAGCAGCTTGGTCGTGGGGGGAGATGAGCAGTTCTTC
>TRBJ2-7|.|TRBD2|TRBV6-1
CASMGLVYEQYF
TGTGCCAGCATGGGACTAGTCTACGAGCAGTACTTC
>TRBJ2-6|.|.|TRBV19
CASSIVGAQRSGANVLTF
TGTGCCAGTAGTATAGTAGGGGCCCAGAGGTCTGGGGCCAACGTCCTGACTTTC
>TRBJ2-7|.|TRBD2|TRBV29-1
CSVGQLAGVSYEQYF
TGCAGCGTTGGCCAACTAGCGGGAGTAAGCTACGAGCAGTACTTC
>TRBJ2-7|once|TRBD2|TRBV9
CASSAHPGLAGGGNYEQYF
TGTGCCAGCAGCGCCCACCCGGGACTAGCGGGAGGGGGGAACTACGAGCAGTACTTC
>TRBJ2-4|.|TRBD2|TRBV30
CAWSRTSHKNIQYF
TGTGCCTGGAGTCGGACTAGCCACAAAAACATTCAGTACTTC
>TRBJ2-3|.|.|TRBV29-1
CSVEDPIAGTDTQYF
TGCAGCGTTGAAGACCCGATAGCGGGCACAGATACGCAGTATTTT
>TRBJ2-5|once|.|TRBV5-1
CASSVQGDETQYF
TGCGCCAGCAGCGTCCAGGGTGATGAGACCCAGTACTTC
>TRBJ2-7|.|.|TRBV27
CASRSGDTYEQYF
TGTGCCAGCAGGTCCGGGGACACCTACGAGCAGTACTTC
>TRBJ2-7|.|TRBD1|TRBV28
CASRSPGGQGNEQYF
TGTGCCAGCAGAAGCCCTGGGGGACAGGGGAACGAGCAGTACTTC
>TRBJ2-5|.|TRBD1|TRBV19
CASSPGQGALRQETQYF
TGTGCCAGTAGCCCGGGACAGGGGGCCCTTCGCCAAGAGACCCAGTACTTC
>TRBJ1-2|.|TRBD1|TRBV5-5
CASSPQQGDYGYTF
TGTGCCAGCAGCCCACAACAGGGGGACTATGGCTACACCTTC
>TRBJ2-7|.|TRBD1|TRBV27
CASSFRGQGAYEQYF
TGTGCCAGCAGTTTTAGGGGACAGGGGGCCTACGAGCAGTACTTC
>TRBJ2-5|.|.|TRBV2
CASQVRSGPETQYF
TGTGCCAGCCAAGTAAGGAGCGGGCCAGAGACCCAGTACTTC
>TRBJ1-1|.|.|TRBV5-1
CASSLTGTWGTEAFF
TGCGCCAGCAGCTTGACCGGGACTTGGGGCACTGAAGCTTTCTTT
>TRBJ1-1|.|.|TRBV6-5
CASSYAMLNTEAFF
TGTGCCAGCAGTTACGCGATGCTGAACACTGAAGCTTTCTTT
>TRBJ2-5|once|.|TRBV7-2
CASSPPPKTSWETQYF
TGTGCCAGCAGCCCACCTCCGAAAACTAGCTGGGAGACCCAGTACTTC
>TRBJ2-7|few|TRBD2|TRBV19
CASSTKAGAYEQYF
TGTGCCAGTAGTACCAAAGCGGGGGCCTACGAGCAGTACTTC
>TRBJ2-5|.|TRBD1|TRBV5-6
CASSLPSWDRGKGTQYF
TGTGCCAGCAGCTTACCCTCTTGGGACAGGGGGAAGGGGACCCAGTACTTC
>TRBJ2-1|.|.|TRBV5-1
CASKLSRHNEQFF
TGCGCCAGCAAGCTGAGTAGACATAATGAGCAGTTCTTC
>TRBJ1-2|.|.|TRBV30
CAWSAPGTNYGYTF
TGTGCCTGGAGTGCCCCCGGGACAAACTATGGCTACACCTTC
>TRBJ2-2|.|.|TRBV7-2
CASSLNFAGDTGELFF
TGTGCCAGCAGCTTAAACTTCGCAGGGGACACCGGGGAGCTGTTTTTT
>TRBJ1-4|.|.|TRBV5-5
CASSLEATNEKLFF
TGTGCCAGCAGCTTAGAGGCAACTAATGAAAAACTGTTTTTT
>TRBJ2-1|.|.|TRBV5-1
CASSLALPLETNEQFF
TGCGCCAGCAGCTTGGCCCTCCCCCTAGAAACCAATGAGCAGTTCTTC
>TRBJ2-5|.|TRBD1|TRBV7-9
CASTRTGMVQETQYF
TGTGCCAGTACCCGGACAGGGATGGTCCAAGAGACCCAGTACTTC
>TRBJ2-7|.|.|TRBV30
CAWKEPRLVRAYEQYF
TGTGCCTGGAAGGAGCCTCGTTTAGTGAGGGCCTACGAGCAGTACTTC
>TRBJ2-7|few|.|TRBV7-8
CASSYRVEQYF
TGTGCCAGCAGCTACCGGGTCGAGCAGTACTTC
>TRBJ2-7|.|TRBD1|TRBV7-2
CASSYSIPGQGAYEQYF
TGTGCCAGCAGCTATTCCATCCCGGGACAGGGGGCCTACGAGCAGTACTTC
>TRBJ2-1|.|TRBD2|TRBV7-6
CASSLRLAGVSYNEQFF
TGTGCCAGCAGCTTAAGACTAGCGGGAGTCTCCTACAATGAGCAGTTCTTC
>TRBJ1-5|.|.|TRBV4-1
CASSQLNSNQPQHF
TGCGCCAGCAGCCAGCTAAATAGTAATCAGCCCCAGCATTTT
>TRBJ2-5|once|.|TRBV7-3
CASSFAGGQETQYF
TGTGCCAGCAGCTTTGCTGGGGGGCAAGAGACCCAGTACTTC
>TRBJ2-7|.|TRBD2|TRBV11-2
CASSPLRTSNEQYF
TGTGCCAGCAGCCCGCTTAGGACTAGCAACGAGCAGTACTTC
>TRBJ2-1|.|TRBD1|TRBV7-9
CASSHRGRADEQFF
TGTGCCAGCAGCCACAGGGGGCGCGCGGATGAGCAGTTCTTC
>TRBJ2-7|.|TRBD2|TRBV9
CASSVEGLAVSDEQYF
TGTGCCAGCAGCGTAGAAGGACTAGCGGTAAGCGACGAGCAGTACTTC
>TRBJ2-2|.|.|TRBV11-2
CASARLLNGELFF
TGTGCCAGCGCCAGGTTGCTGAACGGGGAGCTGTTTTTT
>TRBJ2-5|.|TRBD2|TRBV5-1
CASSDLAGEQETQYF
TGCGCCAGCAGCGATCTAGCGGGAGAGCAAGAGACCCAGTACTTC
>TRBJ1-4|.|.|TRBV11-2
CASSTRGTTNEKLFF
TGTGCCAGCAGCACAAGGGGTACGACTAATGAAAAACTGTTTTTT